This T cell receptor beta chain was observed in a study of early T cells in non-severe SARS-CoV-2 infection. Background on the study: Sequenced material consisted of bulk RNA (from unsorted whole blood), and chains were unpaired.

About this clonotype itself: Its cognate antigen is unknown.

Study-wide results and limits: VDJdb matches were skewed toward anti-spike CD8 T cell responses.

V was shortened by 3 bases and J by 4 bases, with 10 bases between the two germline ends. Germline V lookup: CDR1 MDHEN, CDR2 SYDVKM. This CDR3 is built from 14 residues. Unique molecular identifiers were attached to individual cDNA molecules. TCRdb recomputed calls from the 5' RACE reads with MiXCR, one row per CDR3 protein. Seen here are roughly 90,000 distinct CDR3 sequences, roughly 14% observed once, and the top ten hold approximately 0.54%. The sequencing input was whole blood. This chain connects TRBV28 to TRBJ2-1, with D possibly being TRBD1 (5 bases). The sequence was collected from an adult who was a healthcare worker with PCR-confirmed SARS-CoV-2 infection or an uninfected control (not recorded which). The CDR3 is CASSLFGQYNEQFF. DNA of the CDR3: TGTGCCAGCAGTTTGTTCGGACAATACAATGAGCAGTTCTTC.